The T cell receptor (beta chain) described here comes from a study of beta chain features in type 1 diabetes. Isolated RNA was reverse transcribed in full, so expressed TCRB transcripts were sequenced. Using immunoSEQ multiplex PCR, the repertoire was profiled, and TCRdb retains in-frame clones only, with some absent. The sample shows about 700,000 clones, roughly 13% of them seen only once. The study, taken as a whole, reports: Type 1 diabetes patients had moderately but significantly shorter TCRB CDR3s in all four CD4+ subsets. In comparison with healthy donors, patients had naive, central memory and Treg TCRB repertoires that appeared more similar.

A note on this clone: As yet, its antigen is unknown.

Trimming took off 7 bases at V and 0 bases at J, with 10 bases between the two ends. The CDR3 is made up of 14 amino acids. Germline assignment: CDR1 ENHRY and CDR2 SYGVKD. This clonotype originated in a man aged 18 to 29 with type 1 diabetes. Sequenced sample: naive CD4+ T cells from blood. The V call is TRBV10-3, the J call TRBJ2-1; D remains ambiguous. CDR3 nucleotide sequence: TGTGCCATCATGGGCCAGAGCTCCTACAATGAGCAGTTCTTC. This gives the protein CAIMGQSSYNEQFF.